This T cell receptor (beta chain) was recovered during a study of cytomegalovirus exposure and HLA in healthy donors. Study-level points and caveats: Per published reports, the classifier diagnosed cytomegalovirus status with high specificity and sensitivity. Most observed TCR sequences were rare, whereas some public TCRs were detected in many donors. Under in vitro conditions, a few CMV-associated chains were confirmed as specific for CMV antigens.

The CDR3 is 15 residues long. The germline CDR1 and CDR2 sequences are LNHDA and SQIVND (reference sequence). V dropped 6 bases and J dropped 0 bases, with 14 bases sitting between them. Points on this clone: As yet, its antigen is unknown.

Method: immunoSEQ multiplex PCR; TCRdb's copy keeps in-frame clones and lacks some. The table includes approximately 220,000 clones, over 70% detected once. This clonotype originated in a young woman in good health and CMV-seropositive. Material: PBMCs. The genes are TRBV19 and TRBJ1-2; no firm D call. In nucleotides, the CDR3 is TGTGCCAGTAGAGGGCCAGTTGTTCCTAACTATGGCTACACCTTC. Its translation: CASRGPVVPNYGYTF. Using reference TRBV19 and TRBJ1-2 for the parts outside the CDR3, the full variable domain is DGGITQSPKYLFRKEGQNVTLSCEQNLNHDAMYWYRQDPGQGLRLIYYSQIVNDFQKGDIAEGYSVSREKKESFPLTVTSAQKNPTAFYLCASRGPVVPNYGYTFGSGTRLTVV.